These 3 T cell receptor beta chains share one sample of origin, sequenced in a study of cytomegalovirus exposure and HLA in healthy donors. PCR amplification relied on 60 Vbeta primers (plus 13 Jbeta primers). Some clones are missing from TCRdb's copy, which holds only in-frame ones; the method was immunoSEQ multiplex PCR. The top ten clones hold around 8.6% of a sample with 250,000 or so clones, around 80% of them seen once. Sequenced input: PBMCs. These receptors all come from a woman aged 60-70 years in good health and CMV-seropositive.

The chain carries TRBV5-1 and TRBJ2-1; a possible D gene is TRBD2 (5 bases). The CDR3 contains 17 residues. The V end was cut by 0 bases, the J end by 0 bases, with 13 bases between. Germline-derived CDR1 and CDR2 are SGHRS and YFSETQ. CDR3 sequence reads: CASSLALAQSSYNEQFF. The CDR3 DNA reads TGCGCCAGCAGCTTGGCCCTAGCCCAGAGCTCCTACAATGAGCAGTTCTTC.

V is TRBV12-5 and J is TRBJ1-1; 7 bases agree with TRBD1. Losses at the gene ends were 5 bases for V and 4 bases for J; bases not matched to a gene: 7. Per the germline V gene, CDR1 is LGHNT and CDR2 is FRNRAP. CDR3 length: 14 amino acids. The CDR3 nucleotides read TGTGCTAGTGGTCTACAGGGGATAGGCACTGAAGCTTTCTTT. Translated: CASGLQGIGTEAFF.

The chain links TRBV21-1 to TRBJ2-1; the table gives TRBD1 as D, unverified against the DNA. TRBV21-1 is labeled a pseudogene. The CDR3 loop spans 17 amino acids. CDR3 coding DNA: TGTGCCAGTAGCAAAGCCGGACAGGGGAGCTCCTACAATGAGCAGTTCTTC. It translates to CASSKAGQGSSYNEQFF.